This is a list of T cell receptor beta chains from one sample in a study of blood T cell repertoires in COVID-19. Measured with immunoSEQ multiplex PCR; TCRdb has only the in-frame clones, and not every one. In the table there are roughly 360,000 clones, roughly four fifths of which are singletons. Sequenced sample: PBMCs or T cells enriched from blood (not recorded which). These receptors were obtained from a woman between 50 and 59 years old who had recovered from COVID-19. Both conserved end residues are trimmed from each CDR3. Each record gives: clone size, J gene, V gene, CDR3 protein. Clone sizes are given selectively: once, few, many, or a class where the clone is expanded.

-,TRBJ1-2,TRBV6-1,ASSEVRQDDGYT
-,TRBJ1-2,TRBV7-9,ASSFDSNYGYT
-,TRBJ2-1,TRBV18,ASSRTSGSSYNEQF
once,TRBJ2-7,TRBV5-1,ASSLFWTGDGEQY
-,TRBJ2-3,TRBV2,ASSEVGKDITDTQY
-,TRBJ1-1,TRBV4-1,ASSQVQGATEAF
-,TRBJ1-2,TRBV13,ASSFQEYGYT
-,TRBJ1-1,TRBV24-1,ATQTGRVNTEAF
-,TRBJ1-5,TRBV5-1,ASSFEGNQPQH
-,TRBJ1-5,TRBV20-1,SASSLYSLNQPQH
once,TRBJ1-1,TRBV5-1,ASSLGQGWTEAF
few,TRBJ1-6,TRBV10-3,ANRGQNSPLH
few,TRBJ1-5,TRBV28,ASSLFRQPQH
-,TRBJ1-2,TRBV16,ASSQSILSGFGYT
-,TRBJ2-5,TRBV7-9,ASSSQTSGGYQETQY
-,TRBJ1-4,TRBV5-1,ASRYTGVRGEKLF
-,TRBJ2-7,TRBV6-5,ASSRESPSYEQY
-,TRBJ1-3,TRBV30,AWSRYYDSGNTIY
once,TRBJ2-2,TRBV7-9,ASSPTGTGTGELF
once,TRBJ1-1,TRBV10-3,ATDAGDTEAF
-,TRBJ2-1,TRBV27,ASSFSSSYNEQF
-,TRBJ2-1,TRBV6-1,ASSELAVQF
-,TRBJ1-2,TRBV6-5,ASSSLGGFT
-,TRBJ2-7,TRBV5-1,ASSSEPTGGAEQY
-,TRBJ1-2,TRBV4-1,ASSSTGGNYGYT
-,TRBJ1-2,TRBV7-2,ASSPDRGTDGYT
-,TRBJ2-1,TRBV10-1,ARCPLGGQGREVSYNEQF
-,TRBJ2-1,TRBV5-6,ASSPMKRGSLNEQF
-,TRBJ1-5,TRBV7-6,ASSRDRNQPQH
-,TRBJ2-1,TRBV6-1,ASSQRGQGASEQF
once,TRBJ2-7,TRBV7-8,ASSQKKTGATYEQY
-,TRBJ1-5,TRBV7-8,ASSERANQPQH
-,TRBJ2-2,TRBV4-3,ASSQERPGTLNTGELF
-,TRBJ1-5,TRBV30,AWSPTGNNQPQH
-,TRBJ1-2,TRBV10-3,AISVGQGDEGYT
-,TRBJ2-1,TRBV19,ASSIDWASNEQF